In its sample, the clone carrying this T cell receptor beta chain was seen a few times. Its antigen remains unknown. These data belong to a study of beta chain features in type 1 diabetes. Reverse transcribing all isolated RNA meant expressed TCRB transcripts were sequenced. The repertoire was sequenced with immunoSEQ multiplex PCR; TCRdb's copy has only in-frame clones and lacks some. The sample has 200,000 to 300,000 clones, approximately 11% seen once; the top ten hold roughly 0.017%. The CDR3 spans 14 residues. Germline V CDR1 and CDR2: MNHEY, SMNVEV (reference sequence). Deletions cut 2 bases from V and 8 bases from J, with 13 bases between. Study observations and caveats: Moderately but significantly shorter TCRB CDR3s were found in Type 1 diabetes patients in all four CD4+ subsets.

Cell sorting via CD45RO/CCR7/CD25/CD127/CD95/CD27 was performed to obtain CD4+ naive, central memory, regulatory and stem cell-like memory cells. The clonotype originates from a man aged 30-40 years with type 1 diabetes. The chain couples TRBV27 to TRBJ2-1, with D possibly being TRBD2 (7 bases). The sequencing input was naive CD4+ T cells from blood. The CDR3 bases are TGTGCCAGCAGTTTACTAACAGGGAGGGATGAGCAGTTCTTC. This gives the protein CASSLLTGRDEQFF.